Following are 20 T cell receptor beta chains from one sample sequenced in a study of prognosis after radiotherapy for stage I lung cancer. Genomic DNA provided the template from which TCR beta CDR3 was amplified by two-round multiplex PCR. Used in first-round PCR were primers specific to each TRBV and TRBJ gene. TCRdb redid the calling of the multiplex PCR reads with MiXCR, one entry per CDR3 protein. The sample includes 12,000 to 15,000 distinct CDR3 sequences, 50% of them seen just once. This specimen was PBMCs, taken before or after stereotactic body radiation therapy (not recorded which). Receptor source: a donor over 45 with non-small cell lung cancer.

This clonotype was picked up one time. The V and J genes are TRBV7-9 and TRBJ2-7, with TRBD1 as a possible D gene (5 bases). This CDR3 region has 18 residues. Trimming left V 4 bases short and J 1 base short, with 23 bases between. Germline CDR1 and CDR2: SEHNR and FQNEAQ (reference sequence). This CDR3 is CASSSVRTRGIVSYEQYF. Written as DNA, the CDR3 is TGTGCCAGCAGCTCAGTACGGACAAGGGGCATTGTGTCCTACGAGCAGTACTTC.

The table lists this clonotype with a few counts. The chain joins TRBV6-1 to TRBJ2-3; unclear D gene. The germline V gene encodes CDR1 MNHNS and CDR2 SASEGT. The CDR3 contains 13 residues. With 6 bases removed from V and 1 base from J, the gap between germline ends came to 8 bases. The CDR3 DNA reads as TGTGCCAGCAGCCTGGAACGCACAGATACGCAGTATTTT. The encoded protein is CASSLERTDTQYF.

Sample share makes this clonotype medium-sized. This chain joins TRBV14 and TRBJ1-2, with 9 nucleotides matching TRBD1. V lost 3 bases and J lost 4; bases outside the gene matches: 6. The CDR3 spans 15 residues. Germline CDR1 reads SGHDN; CDR2 reads FVKESK. CDR3 sequence: CASSHVGQGFYGYTF. The CDR3 DNA is TGTGCCAGCAGCCACGTAGGACAGGGGTTCTATGGCTACACCTTC.

This clonotype was detected many times. The chain carries TRBV18 and TRBJ2-2, with a possible D match to TRBD2 (6 bases). V lost 5 bases to trimming and J lost 3 bases, with 16 bases between them. The germline gives CDR1 KGHSH, CDR2 LQKENI. The CDR3 spans 16 residues. CDR3 coding DNA: TGTGCCAGCTCAGAGGAGGGCTCTTGGTACACCGGGGAGCTGTTTTTT. Protein: CASSEEGSWYTGELFF.

This clonotype was counted between two and nine times. A read error is likely here: a far larger clone is one base away. The chain uses TRBV6-2 or TRBV6-3 and TRBJ2-7; TRBD1 matches 8 bases. CDR3 length: 13 amino acids. From germline, CDR1 is MNHEY and CDR2 SVGEGT. The CDR3 sequence is CASSVTGVGEQHF. CDR3 DNA: TGTGCCAGCAGTGTGACAGGGGTCGGCGAGCAGCACTTC.

As regards this clonotype: Since a far larger clone is one base different, this is likely a read error. This rearrangement joins TRBV7-9 to TRBJ1-2; 10 bases line up with TRBD1. CDR1 SEHNR and CDR2 FQNEAQ come from the germline V gene (reference sequence). The length of the CDR3 is 14 residues. The trim removed 6 bases at V and 5 bases at J, leaving 6 bases unmatched. The CDR3 spells CASSLDRGGYGYTF. The CDR3 nucleotides read TGTGCCAGCAGTCTGGACAGGGGGGGGTATGGCTACACCTTC.

Details on this clonotype: A junction end diverges from the germline sequence, so it may reflect a read error. V is TRBV27 and J is TRBJ2-1; D not resolved. The germline V gene has CDR1 MNHEY and CDR2 SMNVEV (reference sequence). The CDR3 extends over 13 amino acids. The CDR3 DNA sequence: TGTGCCAGCAGTCCTCTGTTGGGCAATGAGCATTTCTTC. Amino acids: CASSPLLGNEHFF.

This chain joins TRBV6-2 or TRBV6-3 and TRBJ1-1; 9 nucleotides agree with TRBD1. CDR1 and CDR2 (germline): MNHEY, SVGEGT. CDR3 length: 14 amino acids. The junction had 7 bases not matched to a gene; V was cut back by 6 bases and J by 5 bases. CDR3 sequence reads: CASRNEDRGTEAFF. The CDR3 DNA follows: TGTGCCAGCAGAAATGAAGACAGGGGGACTGAAGCTTTCTTT.

The CDR3 loop reads CASSQVGAGEKLFF. In DNA, the CDR3 is TGTGCCAGCAGCCAAGTGGGGGCCGGAGAAAAACTGTTTTTT. The rearrangement links TRBV4-2 to TRBJ1-4, with D possibly matching TRBD1 (6 bases). The germline V gene has CDR1 LGHNA and CDR2 YNFKEQ. CDR3 size: 14 residues. The V and J ends lost 1 base and 8 bases respectively, with 11 bases between them.

By frequency in the sample, this clonotype is medium-sized (0.01 to 0.1%). This sequence joins TRBV20-1 and TRBJ2-3; D is possibly TRBD2 (6 bases). V was clipped by 3 bases and J by 6 bases, with 22 bases between them. This CDR3 has 16 amino acids. The germline V gene encodes CDR1 DFQATT and CDR2 SNEGSKA (reference sequence). CDR3 in DNA: TGCAGTGCTAGTGGGCCTAGCGAAACCCCTTGGGATACGCAGTATTTT. Translated: CSASGPSETPWDTQYF.

This clonotype is termed medium-sized. The CDR3 nucleotides read TGCAGTGCTAAGAAAACTAAGTCTCATGGCACAGATACGCAGTATTTT. Protein: CSAKKTKSHGTDTQYF. The chain links TRBV20-1 to TRBJ2-3; D is ambiguous. Per germline, CDR1 DFQATT and CDR2 SNEGSKA (reference sequence). Trimming stripped 4 bases from V and 1 base from J, with 18 bases between. The CDR3 contains 16 residues.

This clonotype was detected many times. V usage is TRBV5-1 and J usage is TRBJ1-4, with D possibly matching TRBD1 (6 bases). From germline, CDR1 is SGHRS and CDR2 YFSETQ. The CDR3 runs 15 residues. The V end lost 4 bases, the J end lost 0 bases, and 10 bases lay between the germline ends. The DNA of the CDR3 is TGCGCCAGCAGCGGAACAGGGTCAACTAATGAAAAACTGTTTTTT. Translation gives CASSGTGSTNEKLFF.

Relative to its sample, this clonotype is medium-sized. The V call is TRBV28, the J call TRBJ1-2; TRBD1 is a possible D gene (6 bases). Looked up from germline, CDR1 is MDHEN and CDR2 is SYDVKM. V was pared by 4 bases and J by 4 bases, with 19 bases between. The length of the CDR3 is 16 residues. CDR3 nucleotides: TGTGCCAGCAGTTGGAGTCCCGGGGGGCGACTCTATGGCTACACCTTC. Amino acid sequence: CASSWSPGGRLYGYTF.

The chain joins TRBV7-9 to TRBJ1-2, with TRBD1 matching 7 bases. CDR1 and CDR2 (germline): SEHNR, FQNEAQ (reference sequence). CDR3 size: 14 residues. V dropped 3 bases and J dropped 3; count of bases not matched to a gene: 4. The CDR3: CASSFTGEYYGYTF. The DNA of the CDR3 is TGTGCCAGCAGCTTCACAGGGGAATACTATGGCTACACCTTC.

This clonotype was seen ten or more times. V gene TRBV7-9 combines with J gene TRBJ2-7, with 7 bases that match TRBD2. The CDR3 has 13 residues. Germline loops: CDR1 SEHNR, CDR2 FQNEAQ (reference sequence). The V segment lost 5 bases and the J segment 4 bases; nucleotides outside the gene matches: 5. CDR3 bases: TGTGCCAGCAGCCCGGGACTACCATACGAGCAGTACTTC. Residues: CASSPGLPYEQYF.

Turning to this clonotype: This sequence is one base from a far larger clone and is likely a read error. V and J are TRBV28 and TRBJ1-1, with 7 bases lining up with TRBD1. J gave up 5 bases and V 6 bases, and 9 bases lay outside the gene matches. The V gene's germline CDR1 is MDHEN and CDR2 SYDVKM. The CDR3 is 14 amino acids. This CDR3 reads CASSPTGSETEAFF. In DNA, the CDR3 is TGTGCCAGCAGCCCGACAGGGTCGGAAACTGAAGCTTTCTTT.

This clonotype was seen repeatedly, ten times or more. The chain joins TRBV12-3 or TRBV12-4 to TRBJ2-3, with D tentatively TRBD1 (6 bases). Trimming removed 5 bases at V and 5 bases at J, with 17 bases between. The CDR3 loop spans 15 amino acids. This CDR3 is CASSPSPIQGDTQYF. CDR3 DNA: TGTGCCAGCAGTCCATCACCAATACAGGGAGATACGCAGTATTTT.

This clonotype has ten or more counts. The chain uses TRBV3-1 and TRBJ2-7; 9 bases are a match to TRBD1. Germline V CDR1 and CDR2: LGHDT, YNNKEL (reference sequence). The CDR3 extends over 16 amino acids. The ends lost 1 base at V and 5 bases at J; junction bases unmatched: 9. The CDR3 DNA reads TGTGCCAGCAGCCAAGGGACGGGACAGGGTTTCGACGAGCAGTACTTC. This encodes CASSQGTGQGFDEQYF.

J is TRBJ2-7 and V is TRBV11-3; D unclear. CDR3 length: 14 residues. Germline CDR1 SGHNT, CDR2 YENEEA. Trimming left V 6 bases short and J 0 bases short, with 12 bases between. This CDR3 is CASRMATVSYEQYF. CDR3 coding DNA: TGTGCCAGCAGGATGGCGACCGTCTCCTACGAGCAGTACTTC.

This clonotype occurred once. This chain connects TRBV28 to TRBJ2-7, with 11 bases fitting TRBD2. This CDR3 spans 16 amino acids. J lost 3 bases, V lost 8 bases, and 12 bases had no gene match. Germline CDR1 and CDR2: MDHEN and SYDVKM. CDR3 sequence: CASGSPTSGRIYEQYF. In DNA, the CDR3 is TGTGCCAGCGGCTCACCCACTAGCGGGAGAATCTACGAGCAGTACTTC. The full variable domain, with the rest looked up from reference TRBV28 and TRBJ2-7, is DVKVTQSSRYLVKRTGEKVFLECVQDMDHENMFWYRQDPGLGLRLIYFSYDVKMKEKGDIPEGYSVSREKKERFSLILESASTNQTSMYLCASGSPTSGRIYEQYFGPGTRLTVT.